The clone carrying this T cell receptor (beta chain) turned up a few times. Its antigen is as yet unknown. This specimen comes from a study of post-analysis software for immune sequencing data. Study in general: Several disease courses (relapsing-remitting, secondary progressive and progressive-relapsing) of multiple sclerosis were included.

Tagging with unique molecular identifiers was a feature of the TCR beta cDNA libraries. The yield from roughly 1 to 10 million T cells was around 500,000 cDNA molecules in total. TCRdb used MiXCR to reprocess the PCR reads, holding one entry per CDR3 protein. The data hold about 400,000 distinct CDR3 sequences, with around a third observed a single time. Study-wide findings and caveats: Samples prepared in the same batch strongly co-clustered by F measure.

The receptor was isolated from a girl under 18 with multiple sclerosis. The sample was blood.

The CDR3 DNA is TGTGCCAGCTTAGGGGGGGGCGGAGAGACCCAGTACTTC. It yields the protein CASLGGGGETQYF. The V gene is TRBV6-5, the J gene TRBJ2-7, with D tentatively TRBD2 (7 bases). The J call is uncertain, as TRBJ2-5 better fits the DNA end. The CDR3 extends over 13 amino acids. From germline, CDR1 is MNHEY and CDR2 SVGAGI.